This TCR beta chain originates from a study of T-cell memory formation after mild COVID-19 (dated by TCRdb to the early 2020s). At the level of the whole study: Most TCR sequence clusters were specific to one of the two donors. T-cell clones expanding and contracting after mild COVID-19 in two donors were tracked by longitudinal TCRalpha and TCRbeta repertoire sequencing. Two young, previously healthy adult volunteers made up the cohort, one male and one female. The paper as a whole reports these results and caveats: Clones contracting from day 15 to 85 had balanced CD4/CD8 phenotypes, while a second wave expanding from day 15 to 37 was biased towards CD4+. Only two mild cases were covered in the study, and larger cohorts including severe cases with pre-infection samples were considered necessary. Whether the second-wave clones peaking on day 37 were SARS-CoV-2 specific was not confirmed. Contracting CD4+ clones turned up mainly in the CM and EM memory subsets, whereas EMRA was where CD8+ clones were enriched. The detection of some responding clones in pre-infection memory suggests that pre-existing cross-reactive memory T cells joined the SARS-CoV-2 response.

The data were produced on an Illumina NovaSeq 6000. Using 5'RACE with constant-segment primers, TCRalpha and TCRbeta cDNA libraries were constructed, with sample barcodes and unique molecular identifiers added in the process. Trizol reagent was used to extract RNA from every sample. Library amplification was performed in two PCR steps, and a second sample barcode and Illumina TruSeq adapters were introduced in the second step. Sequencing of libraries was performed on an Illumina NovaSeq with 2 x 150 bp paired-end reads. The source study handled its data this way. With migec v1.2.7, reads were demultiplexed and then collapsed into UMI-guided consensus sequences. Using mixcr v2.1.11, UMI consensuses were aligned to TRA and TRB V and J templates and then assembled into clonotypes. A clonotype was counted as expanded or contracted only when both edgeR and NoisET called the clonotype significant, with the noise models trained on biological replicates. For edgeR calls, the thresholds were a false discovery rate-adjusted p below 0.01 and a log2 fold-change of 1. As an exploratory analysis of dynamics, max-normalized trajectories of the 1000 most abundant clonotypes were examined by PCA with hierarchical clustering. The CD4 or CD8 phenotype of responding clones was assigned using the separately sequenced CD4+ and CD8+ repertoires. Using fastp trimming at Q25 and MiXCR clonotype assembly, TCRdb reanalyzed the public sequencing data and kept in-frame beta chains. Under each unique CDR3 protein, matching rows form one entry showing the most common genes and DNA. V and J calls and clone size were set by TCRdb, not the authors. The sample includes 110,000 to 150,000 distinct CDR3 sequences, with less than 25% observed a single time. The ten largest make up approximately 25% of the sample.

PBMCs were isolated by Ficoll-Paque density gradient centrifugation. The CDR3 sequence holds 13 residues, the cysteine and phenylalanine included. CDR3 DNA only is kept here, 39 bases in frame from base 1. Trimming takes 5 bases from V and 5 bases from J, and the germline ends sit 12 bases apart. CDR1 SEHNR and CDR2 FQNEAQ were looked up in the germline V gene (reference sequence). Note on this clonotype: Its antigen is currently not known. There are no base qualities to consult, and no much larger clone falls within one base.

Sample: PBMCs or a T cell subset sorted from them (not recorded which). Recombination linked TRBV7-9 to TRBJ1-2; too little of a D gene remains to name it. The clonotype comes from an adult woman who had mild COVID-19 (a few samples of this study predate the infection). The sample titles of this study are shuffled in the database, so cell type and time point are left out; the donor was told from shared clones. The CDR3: CASSRPGEYGYTF. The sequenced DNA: TGTGCCAGCAGCCGCCCTGGGGAATATGGCTACACCTTC.